Following are 15 T cell receptor beta chains from one sample sequenced in a study of blood T cell repertoires in COVID-19. Repertoires were generated with immunoSEQ multiplex PCR, while TCRdb's copy carries only in-frame clones and drops some. The profile shows 220,000 or so clones, about 86% of them singletons. What was sequenced was PBMCs or T cells enriched from blood (not recorded which). The receptors come from a middle-aged woman with acute COVID-19.

A few counts support this clone. The gene calls are TRBV3-1 (or the pseudogene TRBV3-2) and TRBJ1-1; D gene uncertain. Germline CDR1 LGHDT, CDR2 YNNKEL (reference sequence). Deletions cut 4 bases from V and 0 bases from J, with 9 bases between. The CDR3 totals 14 residues. CDR3: CASSPQVLNTEAFF. CDR3 coding DNA: TGTGCCAGCAGCCCGCAGGTCCTGAACACTGAAGCTTTCTTT.

J is TRBJ2-3 and V is TRBV5-6; TRBD2 might be the D (6 bases). The ends were cut back, 0 bases at V and 2 bases at J, with 10 bases in the middle. CDR3 size: 15 residues. Germline assignment: CDR1 SGHDT and CDR2 YYEEEE. This CDR3 reads CASSLVAGLTDTQYF. The CDR3 nucleotides read TGTGCCAGCAGCTTGGTTGCGGGGCTCACAGATACGCAGTATTTT.

The chain recombines TRBV7-2 with TRBJ2-1; D is perhaps TRBD2 (6 bases). The CDR3 runs to 16 residues. CDR1 is SGHTA and CDR2 is FQGNSA in the germline V gene. V lost 5 bases and J lost 6, with 20 bases in between. DNA of the CDR3: TGTGCCAGCAGCCTACTCGGCGGGACCCCCCCCAATGAGCAGTTCTTC. Protein: CASSLLGGTPPNEQFF.

This clone was recorded a few times. The chain links TRBV19 to TRBJ1-6, with a tentative D call TRBD1 (5 bases). Trimming stripped 5 bases from V and 3 bases from J, with 5 bases between. Germline V gene lookup returns CDR1 LNHDA and CDR2 SQIVND (reference sequence). The CDR3 loop spans 13 amino acids. The CDR3 nucleotides are TGTGCCAGTAGTGACAGCTATAATTCACCCCTCCACTTT. Its protein is CASSDSYNSPLHF.

This chain joins TRBV4-1 and TRBJ2-7, with D possibly TRBD2 on 7 matching bases. Germline V gene data show CDR1 as MGHRA and CDR2 as YSYEKL. Trimming pared 4 bases from V and 6 bases from J, leaving 19 bases between. The CDR3 is made up of 15 amino acids. Here the CDR3 reads CASSPHVYREGEQYF. The CDR3 region has the DNA TGCGCCAGCAGCCCCCACGTCTACAGGGAGGGCGAGCAGTACTTC.

The chain employs TRBV19 and TRBJ1-2, with 8 bases matching TRBD1. Germline V gene sequence: CDR1 LNHDA, CDR2 SQIVND (reference sequence). The CDR3 is 13 residues long. The trim removed 3 bases at V and 9 bases at J, leaving 6 bases unmatched. The CDR3 reads CASSMAGGLSYTF. In nucleotides, the CDR3 is TGTGCCAGTAGTATGGCAGGGGGCTTGAGCTACACCTTC.

For the CDR3, the DNA is TGCGCCAGCAGTGACTCGGTTGCGGGGGGGAACAATGAGCAGTTCTTC. Translating gives CASSDSVAGGNNEQFF. This sequence joins TRBV10-1 and TRBJ2-1, with 9 bases identical to TRBD2. J gave up 5 bases and V 3 bases, and 8 bases lay outside the gene matches. The CDR3 totals 16 residues. Germline CDR1 is WNHNN and CDR2 is SYGVQD (reference sequence).

This clone occurred once. The chain has TRBV7-9 and TRBJ1-2; D possibly corresponds to TRBD1 (6 bases). This CDR3 has 17 amino acids. V lost 5 bases and J lost 2, with 21 bases in between. Germline-derived CDR1 and CDR2 are SEHNR and FQNEAQ (reference sequence). The CDR3 sequence: CASSPLRPPGANYGYTF. In DNA, the CDR3 is TGTGCCAGCAGCCCCTTACGACCCCCAGGGGCGAACTATGGCTACACCTTC.

The rearrangement links TRBV23-1 to TRBJ1-1; 9 nucleotides line up with TRBD1. TRBV23-1 is an ORF for which the function is uncertain. The CDR3 length is 14 residues. J lost 7 bases, V lost 3 bases, and 6 bases had no gene match. The CDR3: CASSHPGQGHEAFF. CDR3 nucleotides: TGCGCCAGCAGTCACCCGGGACAGGGACATGAAGCTTTCTTT.

This chain connects TRBV5-1 to TRBJ2-1, with TRBD2 matching 9 bases. The CDR3 consists of 15 residues. Trimming removed 4 bases from V and 3 bases from J; junction bases left unmatched: 5. Germline lookup yields CDR1 SGHRS and CDR2 YFSETQ. The CDR3 coding sequence is TGCGCCAGCAGCCTACTAGCGGGCTTCTACAATGAGCAGTTCTTC. Translated, it gives CASSLLAGFYNEQFF.

The chain combines TRBV9 with TRBJ1-2, with 7 bases aligning to TRBD1. Germline CDR1 and CDR2: SGDLS and YYNGEE. V dropped 4 bases and J dropped 8; count of bases not matched to a gene: 5. This CDR3 has 12 amino acids. CDR3 region: CASSQTGDGYTF. DNA of the CDR3: TGTGCCAGCAGCCAAACAGGGGACGGCTACACCTTC. The variable domain in full, completed from reference TRBV9 and TRBJ1-2, reads DSGVTQTPKHLITATGQRVTLRCSPRSGDLSVYWYQQSLDQGLQFLIQYYNGEERAKGNILERFSAQQFPDLHSELNLSSLELGDSALYFCASSQTGDGYTFGSGTRLTVV.

As for this clone: Other DNA sequences of this sample code for an identical CDR3. The chain links TRBV6-1 to TRBJ1-5; unclear D gene. CDR3 size: 15 residues. V lost 2 bases and J lost 1, with 9 bases in between. Per the germline V gene, CDR1 is MNHNS and CDR2 is SASEGT. The CDR3 DNA reads as TGTGCCAGCAGTGAACTCGGCAGGAGCAATCAGCCCCAGCATTTT. It specifies CASSELGRSNQPQHF.

V and J are TRBV5-6 and TRBJ2-2; 9 positions match TRBD1. V lost 2 bases to trimming and J lost 2 bases; unmatched junction nucleotides: 4. The CDR3 has 16 amino acids. The germline V gene encodes CDR1 SGHDT and CDR2 YYEEEE. For the CDR3, the DNA is TGTGCCAGCAGCTTATGGACAGGGGTCAACACCGGGGAGCTGTTTTTT. It specifies CASSLWTGVNTGELFF.

The V and J genes are TRBV6-2 or TRBV6-3 and TRBJ1-1; D perhaps matches TRBD1 (5 bases). The CDR3 extends over 17 amino acids. V lost 3 bases and J 1 base, leaving 18 bases between the germline ends. Germline CDR1 MNHEY, CDR2 SVGEGT. The CDR3 coding sequence is TGTGCCAGCAGTTATAAGGGGCCTGTATTTGAGAACACTGAAGCTTTCTTT. It encodes CASSYKGPVFENTEAFF.

This clone was observed a single time. The rearrangement links TRBV5-4 to TRBJ1-3; D remains unclear. The germline V gene has CDR1 SGHNT and CDR2 YYREEE (reference sequence). V shed 4 bases and J shed 0 bases, with 11 bases lying between them. This CDR3 contains 15 residues. The DNA for the CDR3 is TGTGCCAGCAGCCCGGACTCGAGCTCTGGAAACACCATATATTTT. It translates to CASSPDSSSGNTIYF.